Below are 13 T cell receptor beta chains sequenced from a single sample in a study of blood T cell repertoires in COVID-19. Measured with immunoSEQ multiplex PCR; TCRdb has only the in-frame clones, and not every one. The table includes 200,000 to 250,000 clones, 89% detected once. The specimen sequenced was peripheral blood. Receptor source: a man aged 55-75 years who had recovered from COVID-19.

Note on this clone: The junction shows a germline mismatch at one end, possibly a read error. V gene TRBV5-1 combines with J gene TRBJ1-2; 9 positions agree with TRBD1. The CDR3 runs to 13 residues. Germline V lookup: CDR1 SGHRS, CDR2 YFSETQ. The CDR3 sequence: CASRFWDRVGYTF. CDR3 DNA sequence: TGCGCCAGCCGCTTCTGGGACAGGGTTGGCTACACCTTC.

J is TRBJ2-2 and V is TRBV6-2 or TRBV6-3; 11 bases are shared with TRBD2. V lost 5 bases, J lost 1 base, and 15 bases stayed unmatched. Per the germline V gene, CDR1 is MNHEY and CDR2 is SVGEGT. This CDR3 region has 20 residues. CDR3 in amino acids: CASSPLVPSGRKGNTGELFF. CDR3 coding DNA: TGTGCCAGCAGTCCCCTCGTCCCTAGCGGGAGGAAGGGGAACACCGGGGAGCTGTTTTTT.

The chain recombines TRBV5-1 with TRBJ2-7, with TRBD2 matching over 9 bases. This CDR3 region has 14 residues. The V gene's germline CDR1 is SGHRS and CDR2 YFSETQ. V trimming: 2 bases; J trimming: 1 base; junction bases outside the gene matches: 1. The CDR3 nucleotides are TGCGCCAGCAGCTTTACTAGCGGGTCCTACGAGCAGTACTTC. Its translation: CASSFTSGSYEQYF.

This rearrangement joins TRBV3-1 (or the pseudogene TRBV3-2) to TRBJ1-1, with D perhaps TRBD1 (6 bases). The CDR3 is made up of 15 amino acids. V was trimmed by 4 bases and J by 2 bases, leaving 14 bases between them. CDR1 is LGHDT and CDR2 is YNNKEL in the germline V gene (reference sequence). For the CDR3, the DNA is TGTGCCAGCAGCCCCCGGACAGCTACTAACACTGAAGCTTTCTTT. Protein sequence: CASSPRTATNTEAFF.

The sample holds a few counts of this clone. This chain connects TRBV6-5 to TRBJ2-1; 7 bases match TRBD2. Germline trimming cut 10 bases from V and 7 bases from J; bases unmatched to any gene: 13. CDR1 and CDR2 from the germline V gene are MNHEY and SVGAGI. The CDR3 is made up of 14 amino acids. In DNA form, the CDR3 reads TGTGCCACCGGGGCCGGGGGAGGGAGGAATGAGCAGTTCTTC. Translation gives CATGAGGGRNEQFF.

This clone was counted once. The chain uses TRBV30 and TRBJ2-2; possibly TRBD2 for D (7 bases). The germline gives CDR1 GTSNPN, CDR2 SVGIG (reference sequence). V dropped 5 bases and J dropped 4 bases, with 26 bases sitting between them. The CDR3 is 18 residues long. CDR3 DNA sequence: TGTGCCTGGGGGGGGGCGCGGCGGGAGAAGGGTAGCACCGGGGAGCTGTTTTTT. Translated, it gives CAWGGARREKGSTGELFF. Full variable domain (outside the CDR3, taken from reference TRBV30 and TRBJ2-2): SQTIHQWPATLVQPVGSPLSLECTVEGTSNPNLYWYRQAAGRGLQLLFYSVGIGQISSEVPQNLSASRPQDRQFILSSKKLLLSDSGFYLCAWGGARREKGSTGELFFGEGSRLTVL.

This clone was counted a single time. This chain links TRBV30 with TRBJ1-6, with D unresolved. The CDR3 totals 14 residues. The germline CDR1 and CDR2 sequences are GTSNPN and SVGIG (reference sequence). V lost 1 base and J 0 bases, leaving 4 bases between the germline ends. CDR3 sequence (DNA): TGTGCCTGGAGTGACAGCTCCTATAATTCACCCCTCCACTTT. Its translation: CAWSDSSYNSPLHF. The full variable domain, in which reference TRBV30 and TRBJ1-6 provide the parts outside the CDR3, is SQTIHQWPATLVQPVGSPLSLECTVEGTSNPNLYWYRQAAGRGLQLLFYSVGIGQISSEVPQNLSASRPQDRQFILSSKKLLLSDSGFYLCAWSDSSYNSPLHFGNGTRLTVT.

The chain uses TRBV6-5 and TRBJ1-5, with D possibly TRBD1 on 5 matching bases. Germline V lookup: CDR1 MNHEY, CDR2 SVGAGI. There are 14 residues in the CDR3. V lost 6 bases, J lost 4 bases, and 13 bases lay in between. As DNA, the CDR3 is TGTGCCAGCAGGGGGTACGGGGGTAATCAGCCCCAGCATTTT. Amino acids: CASRGYGGNQPQHF.

The DNA for the CDR3 is TGTGCCAGCAGACGAGGAACACGCACAGATACGCAGTATTTT. Its protein product is CASRRGTRTDTQYF. This chain connects TRBV7-9 to TRBJ2-3; D is unclear. This CDR3 is built from 14 residues. Germline values: CDR1 SEHNR, CDR2 FQNEAQ (reference sequence). Trimming pared 6 bases from V and 1 base from J, leaving 11 bases between.

The chain is built from TRBV18 and TRBJ2-2; 12 bases map to TRBD1. Germline V CDR1 and CDR2: KGHSH, LQKENI. The junction had 4 bases not matched to a gene; V was cut back by 3 bases and J by 2 bases. The CDR3 is 17 amino acids. CDR3 sequence reads: CASSPPGQGANTGELFF. CDR3 bases: TGTGCCAGCTCACCGCCGGGACAGGGGGCTAACACCGGGGAGCTGTTTTTT.

As DNA, the CDR3 is TGTGCCAGCAGAAGGACTAGACGCGAGCAGTACTTC. Its translation is CASRRTRREQYF. V usage is TRBV2 and J usage is TRBJ2-7, with TRBD2 matching over 7 bases. The CDR3 has 12 residues. The germline V gene encodes CDR1 SNHLY and CDR2 FYNNEI. V lost 6 bases, J lost 6 bases, and 5 bases stayed unmatched.

V is TRBV27 and J is TRBJ2-2; TRBD2 aligns across 7 bases. CDR1 MNHEY and CDR2 SMNVEV come from the germline V gene (reference sequence). CDR3 length: 14 amino acids. J lost 4 bases, V lost 2 bases, and 1 base had no gene match. The CDR3 sequence: CASSLAGVTGELFF. CDR3 coding DNA: TGTGCCAGCAGTTTAGCGGGAGTCACCGGGGAGCTGTTTTTT.

The chain joins TRBV19 to TRBJ2-6; D is unresolved. V was pared by 3 bases and J by 1 base, with 10 bases between. The CDR3 loop spans 16 amino acids. Germline CDR1 and CDR2: LNHDA and SQIVND (reference sequence). This CDR3 is CASSISAGSGANVLTF. The DNA for the CDR3 is TGTGCCAGTAGTATCAGCGCCGGGTCTGGGGCCAACGTCCTGACTTTC.